Below are 32 T cell receptor beta chains sequenced from a single sample in a study of blood T cells in healthy people across ages. Alongside a J-beta primer mix, a sample-barcoded 5' primer served in a second PCR lasting about 7 to 12 cycles. TCRdb recomputed calls from the 5' RACE reads with MiXCR, one row per CDR3 protein. Of approximately 700,000 distinct CDR3 sequences in the sample, approximately 31% were seen once. The material sequenced was blood. These receptors originate from an elderly woman in good health.

The gene calls are TRBV4-1 and TRBJ2-3; 7 bases fit TRBD1. Germline CDR1 MGHRA, CDR2 YSYEKL. Trimming took 5 bases from V and 5 from J; bases not matched to a gene: 7. This CDR3 has 14 residues. The CDR3 DNA is TGCGCCAGCAGCTTGTCACAGGGGAAAGATACGCAGTATTTT. This gives the protein CASSLSQGKDTQYF.

There are a few counts of this clonotype. The chain carries TRBV20-1 and TRBJ2-3, with 9 bases lining up with TRBD2. V shed 0 bases and J 3 bases; nucleotides not matched to a gene: 10. The germline CDR1 and CDR2 sequences are DFQATT and SNEGSKA (reference sequence). CDR3 size: 17 residues. The CDR3 DNA is TGCAGTGCTAGAGATCCGCGGGGGGGCCTAAGGACAGATACGCAGTATTTT. Translated, it gives CSARDPRGGLRTDTQYF.

This clonotype was seen repeatedly, ten times or more. The rearrangement links TRBV20-1 to TRBJ2-1; 7 nucleotides align to TRBD2. Germline loops: CDR1 DFQATT, CDR2 SNEGSKA (reference sequence). CDR3 length equals 14 residues. The V and J ends lost 5 bases and 9 bases, in that order; junction bases with no gene match: 13. The CDR3 reads CSADEVAGVSEQFF. CDR3 DNA: TGCAGTGCTGACGAGGTGGCGGGGGTCAGTGAGCAGTTCTTC.

The chain couples TRBV20-1 to TRBJ1-5; D is unresolved. CDR1 and CDR2 (germline): DFQATT, SNEGSKA (reference sequence). V lost 3 bases, J lost 0 bases, and 9 bases lay in between. The CDR3 length is 14 residues. The CDR3 here is CSARHGTSNQPQHF. The CDR3 nucleotides are TGCAGTGCTAGGCACGGTACTAGCAATCAGCCCCAGCATTTT.

The table lists this clonotype with many counts. J is TRBJ2-7 and V is TRBV5-1, with 8 bases that match TRBD1. After removal of 0 bases from V and 4 bases from J, the junction contained 6 bases not matched to a gene. Germline V lookup: CDR1 SGHRS, CDR2 YFSETQ. CDR3 size: 15 residues. CDR3 DNA sequence: TGCGCCAGCAGCTTGGAACCAGGGGGCAGGTACGAGCAGTACTTC. Its protein product is CASSLEPGGRYEQYF.

Details on this clonotype: A clone one base away is much larger, so this may be a read error. The CDR3 carries no conserved terminal phenylalanine or tryptophan, so it likely arises from a read error. The chain links TRBV6-5 to TRBJ1-2, with D perhaps TRBD1 (6 bases). Germline V gives CDR1 MNHEY, CDR2 SVGAGI. V lost 5 bases and J lost 3, with 10 bases in between. CDR3 length: 13 residues. In DNA form, the CDR3 reads TGTGCCAGCAGTCCCGGACAGTACTATGGCTACACCTGC. The encoded protein is CASSPGQYYGYTC.

This clonotype was recorded a few times. This rearrangement joins TRBV30 to TRBJ2-3; unclear D gene. The CDR3 consists of 11 residues. Germline CDR1 GTSNPN, CDR2 SVGIG (reference sequence). Trimming left V 1 base short and J 5 bases short, with 4 bases between. The CDR3, as DNA: TGTGCCTGGAGTGGTAAAGATACGCAGTATTTT. Residues: CAWSGKDTQYF.

In its sample, this clonotype was seen many times. J is TRBJ2-7 and V is TRBV20-1; D gene ambiguous. CDR1 DFQATT and CDR2 SNEGSKA come from the germline V gene (reference sequence). The CDR3 covers 13 residues. Trimming cost V 1 base and J 3 bases, with 10 bases left between them. In nucleotides, the CDR3 is TGCAGTGCTAGAGCTGGCAGCCTCTACGAGCAGTACTTC. Translating gives CSARAGSLYEQYF.

This clonotype was counted ten times or more. The gene calls are TRBV28 and TRBJ2-6, with D maybe TRBD2 (5 bases). The CDR3 contains 14 residues. Trimming stripped 6 bases from V and 1 base from J, with 7 bases between. CDR1 MDHEN and CDR2 SYDVKM come from the germline V gene. This CDR3 reads CASSRGSGANVLTF. The CDR3 bases are TGTGCCAGCAGCCGGGGTTCTGGGGCCAACGTCCTGACTTTC.

V is TRBV2 and J is TRBJ1-4; 7 positions agree with TRBD1. Trimming took 5 bases from V and 5 from J; bases not matched to a gene: 2. This CDR3 has 13 amino acids. Germline V gene data show CDR1 as SNHLY and CDR2 as FYNNEI. CDR3 bases: TGTGCCAGCAGTCCGACAGGGAATGAAAAACTGTTTTTT. Amino acid sequence: CASSPTGNEKLFF.

The J gene is TRBJ2-7, the V gene TRBV27; D perhaps matches TRBD2 (6 bases). Trimming removed 3 bases at V and 5 bases at J, with 23 bases between. CDR1 and CDR2 (germline): MNHEY, SMNVEV (reference sequence). The CDR3 extends over 17 amino acids. CDR3: CASSFPSWGGRDNEQYF. The CDR3 coding sequence is TGTGCCAGCAGTTTTCCCAGCTGGGGAGGCAGGGATAACGAGCAGTACTTC.

This clonotype was observed at least ten times. The rearrangement uses TRBV5-8 and TRBJ1-2; D might be TRBD1 (5 bases). The CDR3 covers 15 residues. V was cut by 0 bases and J by 0 bases, with 9 bases left in between. Germline-derived CDR1 and CDR2 are SGHTS and YDEGEE. CDR3 sequence (DNA): TGTGCCAGCAGCTTGGGGGACGGATCTAACTATGGCTACACCTTC. Protein sequence: CASSLGDGSNYGYTF.

At least ten counts were recorded for this clonotype. V usage is TRBV7-2 and J usage is TRBJ2-7; TRBD2 might be the D (7 bases). Germline lookup yields CDR1 SGHTA and CDR2 FQGNSA. This CDR3 comprises 15 residues. Trimming removed 5 bases at V and 1 base at J, with 15 bases between. The CDR3 nucleotides are TGTGCCAGCAGCGGGGGGGGGGCAGGGTCCTACGAGCAGTACTTC. Translated, it gives CASSGGGAGSYEQYF.

DNA of the CDR3: TGTGCCAGCAGCGGTTCGGGGGTAGAAGGCGAGCAGTACTTC. Translation gives CASSGSGVEGEQYF. The J gene is TRBJ2-7, the V gene TRBV11-2; weak D call: TRBD2 (6 bases). Germline V CDR1 and CDR2: SGHAT, FQNNGV. The CDR3 extends over 14 amino acids. The V gene lost 5 bases and the J gene lost 6 bases, with 17 bases spanning the gap.

A few counts support this clonotype. This may stem from a read error, because a much larger clone lies one nucleotide away. The V call is TRBV10-3, the J call TRBJ2-5; perhaps D is TRBD1 or TRBD2 (6 bases each). The tail of the sequence fits TRBJ2-7 better, so the J call may be wrong. This CDR3 is built from 16 residues. Germline lookup yields CDR1 ENHRY and CDR2 SYGVKD. The CDR3 nucleotides are TGTGCCATCAGTGAGTCGAGACGGGGGCCTCGGGGCGAGCAGTACTTC. This sequence encodes CAISESRRGPRGEQYF.

This clonotype was recorded at least ten times. The genes are TRBV28 and TRBJ1-2, with D possibly TRBD1 on 6 matching bases. V dropped 4 bases and J dropped 8 bases, with 14 bases sitting between them. This CDR3 region has 13 residues. Germline lookup yields CDR1 MDHEN and CDR2 SYDVKM. CDR3 in amino acids: CASSSNRVQGYTF. CDR3 bases: TGTGCCAGCAGTTCTAACAGGGTACAAGGCTACACCTTC.

This clonotype was seen many times. The chain combines TRBV7-3 with TRBJ2-3, with 9 bases fitting TRBD1. The CDR3 is 15 residues long. J gave up 3 bases and V 5 bases, and 6 bases lay outside the gene matches. In germline, CDR1 is SGHTA, CDR2 FQGTGA. The CDR3 sequence is CASSNYRGLTDTQYF. Written as DNA, the CDR3 is TGTGCCAGCAGCAATTACAGGGGGCTAACAGATACGCAGTATTTT.

This clonotype showed up just a few times. This chain connects TRBV5-1 to TRBJ1-6, with D maybe TRBD1 (5 bases). The CDR3 has 14 residues. V lost 0 bases and J lost 8, with 9 bases in between. Germline CDR1 SGHRS, CDR2 YFSETQ. CDR3 nucleotide sequence: TGCGCCAGCAGCTTGGGCAGGGATCATTCACCCCTCCACTTT. This codes for CASSLGRDHSPLHF.

V usage is TRBV29-1 and J usage is TRBJ2-1, with D uncertain. V dropped 2 bases and J dropped 4 bases, with 9 bases sitting between them. The CDR3 consists of 13 residues. CDR1 SQVTM and CDR2 ANQGSEA come from the germline V gene. The CDR3 region is CSVETERYNEQFF. The CDR3 region has the DNA TGCAGCGTTGAAACAGAGAGATACAATGAGCAGTTCTTC.

This clonotype was seen many times. The V gene is TRBV20-1, the J gene TRBJ2-3; 8 nucleotides line up with TRBD2. The trim removed 3 bases at V and 0 bases at J, leaving 5 bases unmatched. The CDR3 is 15 amino acids. CDR1 and CDR2 from the germline V gene are DFQATT and SNEGSKA (reference sequence). In DNA, the CDR3 is TGCAGTGCTAGTACCAGCGGGGGAAGCACAGATACGCAGTATTTT. It encodes CSASTSGGSTDTQYF.

The CDR3 loop reads CASSLWGPGYEQYF. DNA for the CDR3: TGCGCCAGCAGCTTGTGGGGGCCGGGGTACGAGCAGTACTTC. The gene calls are TRBV5-1 and TRBJ2-7; weak D call: TRBD1 (6 bases). Germline CDR1 and CDR2: SGHRS and YFSETQ. The CDR3 loop spans 14 amino acids. V shed 1 base and J shed 4 bases, with 12 bases lying between them. Combining the CDR3 with reference TRBV5-1 and TRBJ2-7 gives the whole variable domain KAGVTQTPRYLIKTRGQQVTLSCSPISGHRSVSWYQQTPGQGLQFLFEYFSETQRNKGNFPGRFSGRQFSNSRSEMNVSTLELGDSALYLCASSLWGPGYEQYFGPGTRLTVT.

V and J are TRBV15 and TRBJ2-3; D may be TRBD2 (5 bases). Germline CDR1 and CDR2: LNHNV and YYDKDF (reference sequence). The CDR3 covers 15 residues. Trimming shortened V by 3 bases and J by 0 bases, and 10 bases separated the two germline ends. The CDR3 loop reads CATSRWRVSTDTQYF. CDR3 coding DNA: TGTGCCACCAGCAGGTGGCGGGTTAGCACAGATACGCAGTATTTT.

In the case of this clonotype: A much larger clone sits a single nucleotide away, making a read error possible. The rearrangement uses TRBV7-2 and TRBJ1-6; 7 nucleotides line up with TRBD1. Germline assignment: CDR1 SGHTA and CDR2 FQGNSA. This CDR3 has 14 residues. For the CDR3, the DNA is TGTGCCGGCAGCTTTGGGACAGTCATTTCACCCCTCCACTTT. Translating gives CAGSFGTVISPLHF.

This sequence joins TRBV10-3 and TRBJ1-2; D unclear. V lost 8 bases, J lost 6 bases, and 22 bases lay in between. CDR1 and CDR2 (germline): ENHRY, SYGVKD. The CDR3 sequence is 15 residues long. CDR3 DNA sequence: TGTGCCATCGCGATCCAGGTTCGACCCGATGATGGCTACACCTTC. Translated: CAIAIQVRPDDGYTF.

This clonotype was seen many times. The J gene is TRBJ2-5, the V gene TRBV7-2; perhaps D is TRBD1 or TRBD2 (5 bases each). Germline loops: CDR1 SGHTA, CDR2 FQGNSA. Trimming shortened V by 6 bases and J by 2 bases, and 16 bases separated the two germline ends. The length of the CDR3 is 15 residues. This CDR3 reads CASSMGVVGQETQYF. The CDR3 nucleotides read TGTGCCAGCAGTATGGGGGTGGTTGGGCAAGAGACCCAGTACTTC.

Concerning this clonotype: A much larger clone differs by one base, so this may be a read error. The chain employs TRBV5-5 and TRBJ1-1, with unresolved D. Trimming stripped 2 bases from V and 8 bases from J, with 7 bases between. CDR3 length equals 11 residues. CDR1 and CDR2 from the germline V gene are SGHKS and YYEKEE (reference sequence). The CDR3 spells CASSLYQEAFF. The CDR3 DNA reads as TGTGCCAGCAGCTTATACCAGGAAGCTTTCTTT.

This clonotype was counted many times. This chain joins TRBV20-1 and TRBJ2-7; 8 nucleotides match TRBD2. The germline V gene encodes CDR1 DFQATT and CDR2 SNEGSKA (reference sequence). The CDR3 extends over 14 amino acids. The junction had 9 bases not matched to a gene; V was cut back by 5 bases and J by 3 bases. This chain's CDR3 is CSAQLAGILYEQYF. The DNA of the CDR3 is TGCAGTGCTCAATTAGCGGGGATACTCTACGAGCAGTACTTC.

This clonotype occurred many times. The rearrangement uses TRBV5-5 and TRBJ2-1; 9 bases agree with TRBD1. There are 14 residues in the CDR3. The J segment lost 7 bases and the V segment lost 4 bases, leaving 6 bases of the junction unmatched. Germline V lookup: CDR1 SGHKS, CDR2 YYEKEE (reference sequence). The CDR3 coding sequence is TGTGCCAGCAGCATCCGGGACAGGGCTAATGAGCAGTTCTTC. Encoded protein: CASSIRDRANEQFF.

This clonotype was seen repeatedly, ten times or more. This chain connects TRBV9 to TRBJ2-5, with 9 bases that match TRBD2. Germline V gives CDR1 SGDLS, CDR2 YYNGEE. This CDR3 has 16 amino acids. V shed 1 base, J shed 0 bases, and the junction held 4 bases outside the gene matches. CDR3 coding DNA: TGTGCCAGCAGCGTAAGCGGGGGGACGTACCAAGAGACCCAGTACTTC. Protein sequence: CASSVSGGTYQETQYF.

The table lists this clonotype with many counts. The chain employs TRBV5-1 and TRBJ2-3; D not certain. V was pared by 0 bases and J by 4 bases, with 12 bases between. The germline gives CDR1 SGHRS, CDR2 YFSETQ. This CDR3 is built from 15 residues. CDR3 in DNA: TGCGCCAGCAGCTTGGAGGGCAGGAACCCAGATACGCAGTATTTT. It codes for CASSLEGRNPDTQYF.

This clonotype appeared many times. The chain joins TRBV28 to TRBJ2-7; D perhaps matches TRBD1 (5 bases). The germline V and J ends were trimmed by 4 bases and 4 bases, with 17 bases remaining between them. Germline CDR1 MDHEN, CDR2 SYDVKM. This CDR3 has 15 residues. The DNA of the CDR3 is TGTGCCAGCAGTTCACGACCCCCGACAGCTTACGAGCAGTACTTC. This gives the protein CASSSRPPTAYEQYF.

CDR3 region: CASSRDYRGGKETQYF. The CDR3 DNA reads as TGTGCCAGCAGCCGAGATTACCGGGGGGGCAAAGAGACCCAGTACTTC. The chain has TRBV3-1 and TRBJ2-5, with TRBD2 identical over 8 bases. The length of the CDR3 is 16 residues. J gave up 3 bases and V 4 bases, and 10 bases lay outside the gene matches. CDR1 and CDR2 from the germline V gene are LGHDT and YNNKEL (reference sequence).